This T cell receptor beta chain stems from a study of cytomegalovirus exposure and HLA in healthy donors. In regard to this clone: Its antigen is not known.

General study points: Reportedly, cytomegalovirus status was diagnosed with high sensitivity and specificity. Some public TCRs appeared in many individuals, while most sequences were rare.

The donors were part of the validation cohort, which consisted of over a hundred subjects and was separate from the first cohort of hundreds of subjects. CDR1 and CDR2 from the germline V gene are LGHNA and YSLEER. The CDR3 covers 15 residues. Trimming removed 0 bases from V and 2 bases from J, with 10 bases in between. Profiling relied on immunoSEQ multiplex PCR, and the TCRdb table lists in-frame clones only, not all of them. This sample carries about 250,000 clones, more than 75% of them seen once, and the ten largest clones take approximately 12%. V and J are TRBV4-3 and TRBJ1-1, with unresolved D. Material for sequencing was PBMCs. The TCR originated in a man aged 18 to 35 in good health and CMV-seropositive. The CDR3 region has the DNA TGCGCCAGCAGCCAAGATAACCAGCTTAACACTGAAGCTTTCTTT. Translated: CASSQDNQLNTEAFF.